A single sample is the source of the 30 T cell receptor beta chains below, sequenced in a study of CD8+ T cells in alopecia areata. Once RNA had been extracted, it was reverse transcribed into cDNA to act as the sequencing template. Measured with immunoSEQ multiplex PCR; TCRdb has only the in-frame clones, and not every one. Recorded here are some 6,500 clones, none singletons. Sorting relied on CD4, CD8alpha, NKG2D, NKG2ACE and other markers applied to pooled cutaneous lymph node cells. Input material: CD8+ T cells sorted from a lymph node. The receptors were gathered from a C3H/HeJ mouse with alopecia areata. The MHC haplotype recorded for the strain is H2-k.

In its sample, this clone was seen many times. Gene and germline names: mouse. The read terminates 4 residues ahead of where the CDR3 ends, so the germline J gene completes it. The chain carries TRBV14 and TRBJ2-5, with TRBD1 identical over 7 bases. CDR3 length equals 12 residues. Per germline, CDR1 SGHDT and CDR2 FRDEAV. The CDR3 is CASSAGGDTQYF. The DNA read from the CDR3 is TGTGCCAGCAGTGCAGGGGGAGAC.

This clone was observed a few times. The genes are named according to mouse. The read terminates 4 residues before the CDR3 end, so the remaining end is supplied by the germline J gene. The chain couples TRBV13-3 to TRBJ1-1; 10 nucleotides match TRBD1. Looked up from germline, CDR1 is NNHDY and CDR2 is SYVADS. V lost 1 base and J lost 3; bases outside the gene matches: 3. CDR3 length: 15 residues. CDR3: CASSDPTGGHTEVFF. CDR3 DNA, as far as it was read: TGTGCCAGCAGTGATCCGACAGGGGGCCACACA.

By share of the sample, this clone is medium-sized. Mouse germline and gene names are used. The missing CDR3 end, 4 residues past where the read stops, is filled in from the germline J gene. This chain links TRBV5 with TRBJ2-3; 14 nucleotides line up with TRBD2. Germline CDR1 LGHNA, CDR2 YNLKQL (reference sequence). J gave up 1 base and V 2 bases, and 5 bases lay outside the gene matches. The CDR3 spans 18 residues. CDR3 in amino acids: CASSQRDWGGAGAETLYF. The CDR3 DNA, read in part, is TGTGCCAGCAGCCAACGGGACTGGGGGGGCGCTGGTGCAGAA.

This clone has a count of ten or more. Mouse gene names apply. The CDR3 goes on 4 residues after the read ends, and that part is filled in from the germline J gene. The J gene is TRBJ1-2, the V gene TRBV16; D ambiguous. CDR3 length: 14 residues. The V end lost 0 bases, the J end lost 0 bases, and 5 bases lay between the germline ends. Looked up from germline, CDR1 is SGHSA and CDR2 is FRNQAP. The CDR3 sequence is CASSLDRTNSDYTF. The DNA read from the CDR3 is TGTGCAAGCAGCTTAGACAGAACAAACTCC.

This clone ranks as medium-sized. The listed genes are named as in mouse. The CDR3 end lies 4 residues beyond the end of the read and is filled in from the germline J gene. The chain combines TRBV13-3 with TRBJ2-1; D gene unclear. Germline CDR1 is NNHDY and CDR2 is SYVADS. Trimming left V 2 bases short and J 4 bases short, with 4 bases between. The CDR3 sequence is 12 residues long. CDR3 DNA, as far as it was read: TGTGCCAGCAGTGACAGGTATGCT. This sequence encodes CASSDRYA. The whole CDR3 sequence reads CASSDRYAEQFF.

This clone was counted a few times. An end of the junction differs from the germline gene, which may be a read error. Gene names are the mouse ones. The missing CDR3 end, 4 residues past where the read stops, is filled in from the germline J gene. The sample has other DNA sequences that encode this CDR3 too. The rearrangement joins TRBV1 to TRBJ2-5; possible D gene TRBD2, 6 bases. CDR3 length: 17 residues. The germline V gene has CDR1 NSQYPW and CDR2 LRSPGD (reference sequence). CDR3 DNA, as far as it was read: TGCACCTGCAGTGCAGATAGAACTGGGTTTAACCAGGAC. Its protein is CTCSADRTGFNQD. The CDR3, in full, reads CTCSADRTGFNQDTQYF.

In its sample, this clone was seen many times. The germline and genes are mouse ones. The CDR3 end is not reached by the read, which stops 4 residues before it; the germline J gene fills it in. V is TRBV31 and J is TRBJ1-2, with D uncertain. Trimming removed 0 bases at V and 1 base at J, with 6 bases between. This CDR3 has 13 residues. Germline values: CDR1 GKSSPN, CDR2 SITVG. The CDR3 protein is CAWSLVKNSDYTF. The CDR3 bases that were read are TGTGCCTGGAGTCTGGTCAAAAACTCC.

This clone appeared many times. Mouse germline and gene names are used. The read terminates 4 residues before the CDR3 end, so the remaining end is supplied by the germline J gene. The V gene is TRBV13-3, the J gene TRBJ2-3, with D maybe TRBD1 (5 bases). Germline CDR1 is NNHDY and CDR2 is SYVADS. The CDR3 extends over 16 amino acids. V was shortened by 0 bases and J by 0 bases, with 11 bases between the two germline ends. CDR3 DNA, as far as it was read: TGTGCCAGCAGTGATGAGACAGACTCTAGTGCAGAA. Its protein product is CASSDETDSSAE. The CDR3 in its entirety is CASSDETDSSAETLYF.

At least ten counts were recorded for this clone. The gene names given are mouse names. The CDR3 end is not reached by the read, which stops 4 residues before it; the germline J gene fills it in. V usage is TRBV12-2 and J usage is TRBJ2-3, with D possibly being TRBD1 (5 bases). V gave up 4 bases and J gave up 0 bases, with 13 bases separating them. Germline CDR1 SGHLS, CDR2 HYDKME. The CDR3 consists of 15 residues. The CDR3 sequence: CASSSRTKSAETLYF. Partial CDR3 DNA: TGTGCCAGCTCCTCACGGACAAAAAGTGCAGAA.

For this clone: Gene names and germline match the mouse. The sequence runs out 3 residues before the end of the CDR3; the remainder is reconstructed from the germline J gene. V usage is TRBV19 and J usage is TRBJ1-6; D perhaps matches TRBD1 (5 bases). TRBJ1-6 is given ORF status, its function remaining uncertain. V was pared by 1 base and J by 3 bases, with 8 bases between. Per germline, CDR1 FNHDT and CDR2 SITEND (reference sequence). The CDR3 contains 15 residues. This CDR3 reads CASSIRQGYNSPLYF. CDR3 DNA, as far as it was read: TGTGCCAGCAGTATAAGGCAGGGCTATAATTCGCCC.

This clone was recorded many times. Germline and genes here are mouse. The CDR3 end lies 4 residues beyond the end of the read and is filled in from the germline J gene. Other DNA sequences of this sample code for an identical CDR3. This chain links TRBV14 with TRBJ2-1; TRBD1 matches at 7 bases. With 5 bases clipped from V and 3 bases from J, the junction kept 2 bases outside the gene matches. The CDR3 contains 13 residues. In germline, CDR1 is SGHDT, CDR2 FRDEAV. CDR3 DNA, as far as it was read: TGTGCCAGCAGCCGGGACAGCTATGCT. Its protein product is CASSRDSYA. The full CDR3 sequence reads CASSRDSYAEQFF.

This clone was counted ten times or more. Each gene name is a mouse one. The missing CDR3 end, 4 residues past where the read stops, is filled in from the germline J gene. The chain employs TRBV13-1 and TRBJ2-5; 9 nucleotides agree with TRBD1. The CDR3 is made up of 14 amino acids. Germline assignment: CDR1 NSHNY and CDR2 SYGAGN. The part of the CDR3 DNA that was read is TGTGCCAGCAGTGAGGACAGGGGCGAAGAC. As protein: CASSEDRGED. The complete CDR3 sequence is CASSEDRGEDTQYF.

By share of the sample, this clone is large (0.1 to 1%). Germline and genes here are mouse. With the read ending 4 residues before the CDR3 end, the germline J gene is used to fill in that end. The rearrangement links TRBV3 to TRBJ2-2; 8 bases are shared with TRBD1. This CDR3 is 14 amino acids long. Losses at the gene ends were 4 bases for V and 3 bases for J; bases not matched to a gene: 1. CDR1 and CDR2 (germline): SNHLY, FYNGKV (reference sequence). The covered CDR3 bases are TGTGCCAGCAGCTCGACAGGGGACACCGGG. Translated: CASSSTGDTG. The whole CDR3 sequence is CASSSTGDTGQLYF.

Remarks on this clone: Gene names are mouse gene names. The read falls 4 residues short of the CDR3 end, and the missing part is taken from the germline J gene. The chain carries TRBV4 and TRBJ2-5; 7 nucleotides align to TRBD2. Germline loops: CDR1 LGHDT, CDR2 YNNKQL (reference sequence). The CDR3 is 12 amino acids. The CDR3 is CASSYWGDTQYF. The CDR3 DNA, read in part, is TGTGCCAGCAGCTACTGGGGGGAC. The full variable domain, its missing parts supplied by reference TRBV4 and TRBJ2-5, is ETAVFQTPNYHVTQVGNEVSFNCKQTLGHDTMYWYKQDSKKLLKIMFSYNNKQLIVNETVPRRFSPQSSDKAHLNLRIKSVEPEDSAVYLCASSYWGDTQYFGPGTRLLVL.

In this sample, this clone turned up a few times. All gene names here are mouse names. Partial CDR3 DNA: TGTGCCAGCAGGGTGGGGGGGACTAGTGCAGAA. Protein sequence: CASRVGGTSAE. The whole CDR3 protein reads CASRVGGTSAETLYF. V and J are TRBV4 and TRBJ2-3; 8 bases match TRBD2. The read ends 4 residues before the CDR3 terminus; that terminus is restored from the germline J gene. The CDR3 totals 15 residues. Germline CDR1 LGHDT, CDR2 YNNKQL (reference sequence). With 6 bases clipped from V and 0 bases from J, the junction kept 5 bases outside the gene matches.

This clone was seen a handful of times. The gene names here belong to mouse. The read comes to an end 4 residues before the CDR3 does, leaving the germline J gene to fill in the end. The V call is TRBV31, the J call TRBJ1-1, with D possibly TRBD1 on 5 matching bases. The germline V gene encodes CDR1 GKSSPN and CDR2 SITVG. The CDR3 runs 13 residues. CDR3 in amino acids: CAWSLGGGGEVFF. The part of the CDR3 DNA that was read is TGTGCCTGGAGTCTTGGGGGAGGAGGA.

As concerns this clone: Gene names are the mouse ones. The DNA ends 4 residues before the CDR3 does, and the rest of the CDR3 is filled in from the germline J gene. V usage is TRBV19 and J usage is TRBJ2-3; 9 bases are a match to TRBD2. The germline V gene encodes CDR1 FNHDT and CDR2 SITEND (reference sequence). After removal of 6 bases from V and 0 bases from J, the junction contained 2 bases not matched to a gene. This CDR3 is built from 14 residues. CDR3 amino acids: CASNWGESAETLYF. The DNA read from the CDR3 is TGTGCCAGCAACTGGGGGGAGAGTGCAGAA.

About this clone: The listed genes are named as in mouse. The read ends 4 residues early relative to the CDR3; the germline J gene fills the gap. The chain joins TRBV19 to TRBJ2-3; tentatively, D is TRBD2 (5 bases). From germline, CDR1 is FNHDT and CDR2 SITEND (reference sequence). This CDR3 has 13 amino acids. Trimming removed 4 bases at V and 0 bases at J, with 6 bases between. CDR3 amino acids: CASSWGSAETLYF. The CDR3 bases that were read are TGTGCCAGCAGTTGGGGTAGTGCAGAA.

Note on this clone: The gene names here belong to mouse. Read coverage stops 3 residues before the CDR3 terminus; the germline J gene supplies the remainder. The chain combines TRBV19 with TRBJ1-6; D is ambiguous. TRBJ1-6 is an ORF, with its function uncertain. The germline gives CDR1 FNHDT, CDR2 SITEND (reference sequence). The CDR3 is made up of 14 amino acids. Trimming cost V 4 bases and J 5 bases, with 10 bases left between them. The CDR3 loop is CASSPDTDNSPLYF. The DNA read from the CDR3 is TGTGCCAGCAGTCCCGACACCGATAATTCGCCC.

This clone was counted ten times or more. Here the gene names and germline are mouse. The read terminates 4 residues before the CDR3 end, so the remaining end is supplied by the germline J gene. The J gene is TRBJ1-1, the V gene TRBV14; D gene uncertain. The length of the CDR3 is 13 residues. Per the germline V gene, CDR1 is SGHDT and CDR2 is FRDEAV. V dropped 2 bases and J dropped 0 bases, with 5 bases sitting between them. The chain's CDR3 is CASSFYANTEVFF. CDR3 bases read: TGTGCCAGCAGTTTTTATGCAAACACA.

This clone was counted many times. The genes and germline here are from mouse. Coverage ceases 4 residues before the CDR3 finishes, and the germline J gene fills in the end. The chain joins TRBV16 to TRBJ1-2; 7 bases are shared with TRBD1. The germline CDR1 and CDR2 sequences are SGHSA and FRNQAP. The ends lost 5 bases at V and 0 bases at J; junction bases unmatched: 6. The CDR3 covers 15 residues. The CDR3 protein is CASSQGQGANSDYTF. The CDR3 DNA, read in part, is TGTGCAAGCAGCCAGGGGCAGGGGGCAAACTCC.

Only a few counts were recorded for this clone. Gene labels here are mouse ones. Coverage ceases 4 residues before the CDR3 finishes, and the germline J gene fills in the end. The V gene is TRBV13-3, the J gene TRBJ2-1; TRBD2 matches 8 bases. Per germline, CDR1 NNHDY and CDR2 SYVADS. V lost 1 base, J lost 5 bases, and 5 bases stayed unmatched. This CDR3 is built from 15 residues. The CDR3 sequence is CASSDRGGADAEQFF. Partial CDR3 DNA: TGTGCCAGCAGTGATAGGGGGGGGGCTGATGCT.

On this clone itself: Mouse germline and gene names are used. The read terminates 4 residues ahead of where the CDR3 ends, so the germline J gene completes it. The rearrangement joins TRBV26 to TRBJ2-3; 7 bases map to TRBD1. Trimming at V came to 6 bases and at J to 0 bases, leaving 6 bases not matched to a gene. Germline values: CDR1 KGHPV, CDR2 FQNQEV (reference sequence). The CDR3 consists of 15 residues. The sequenced CDR3 bases are TGTGCCAGCAGAACAGGGGAAAGGAGTGCAGAA. This sequence encodes CASRTGERSAE. The whole CDR3 reads CASRTGERSAETLYF.

Remarks on this clone: All gene names here are mouse names. The read stops 4 residues short of the end of the CDR3; the missing end is completed from the germline J gene. The chain couples TRBV3 to TRBJ2-1, with TRBD1 matching over 11 bases. Losses at the gene ends were 5 bases for V and 4 bases for J; bases not matched to a gene: 4. Looked up from germline, CDR1 is SNHLY and CDR2 is FYNGKV (reference sequence). The CDR3 has 15 residues. The CDR3 protein is CASSARDRGYAEQFF. The part of the CDR3 DNA that was read is TGTGCCAGCAGCGCCCGGGACAGGGGGTATGCT. Using reference TRBV3 and TRBJ2-1 for the parts outside the CDR3, the full variable domain is GPKVLQIPSHQIIDMGQMVTLNCDPVSNHLYFYWYKQILGQQMEFLVNFYNGKVMEKSKLFKDQFSVERPDGSYFTLKIQPTALEDSAVYFCASSARDRGYAEQFFGPGTRLTVL.

This clone was picked up many times. Here the gene names and germline are mouse. The CDR3 extends 4 residues past the end of the read, so its final part is completed from the germline J gene. This sequence joins TRBV13-3 and TRBJ2-1, with TRBD1 identical over 9 bases. This CDR3 comprises 15 residues. The J segment lost 3 bases and the V segment lost 3 bases, leaving 4 bases of the junction unmatched. In germline, CDR1 is NNHDY, CDR2 SYVADS. This CDR3 reads CASSGRDRVYAEQFF. The CDR3 bases that were read are TGTGCCAGCAGTGGCCGGGACAGGGTCTATGCT.

As for this clone: The genes and germline here are from mouse. CDR3 region: CTCSARQGQNTLYF. The covered CDR3 bases are TGCACCTGCAGTGCGCGACAGGGTCAAAAC. The chain recombines TRBV1 with TRBJ2-4, with a tentative D call TRBD1 (6 bases). The read comes to an end 4 residues before the CDR3 does, leaving the germline J gene to fill in the end. The germline V gene has CDR1 NSQYPW and CDR2 LRSPGD (reference sequence). The CDR3 is made up of 14 amino acids. Trimming removed 3 bases at V and 1 base at J, with 8 bases between.

By share of the sample, this clone is medium-sized. Each gene name is a mouse one. The read finishes 4 residues shy of the CDR3 end, and the germline J gene is used to complete it. The genes are TRBV17 and TRBJ2-2; 9 bases fit TRBD1. V lost 6 bases to trimming and J lost 0 bases; unmatched junction nucleotides: 2. Germline CDR1 is MNHDT and CDR2 is YYDKIL. The length of the CDR3 is 15 residues. Here the CDR3 reads CASSRQGANTGQLYF. CDR3 DNA, as far as it was read: TGTGCTAGCAGCAGACAGGGGGCAAACACCGGG. The whole variable domain, remainder taken from reference TRBV17 and TRBJ2-2, is DTTVKQNPRYKLARVGKPVNLICSQTMNHDTMYWYQKKPNQAPKLLLFYYDKILNREADTFEKFQSSRPNNSFCSLYIGSAGLEYSAMYLCASSRQGANTGQLYFGEGSKLTVL.

This clone was observed at least ten times. Genes and germline are mouse. With the read ending 4 residues before the CDR3 end, the germline J gene is used to fill in that end. The rearrangement joins TRBV14 to TRBJ2-5, with 7 positions matching TRBD1. Germline loops: CDR1 SGHDT, CDR2 FRDEAV. This CDR3 is built from 13 residues. CDR3 loop: CASSPDREDTQYF. Partial CDR3 DNA: TGTGCCAGCAGTCCCGACAGGGAAGAC.

This clone was detected a few times. Gene names refer to mouse genes. Read data end 3 residues before the CDR3 end; the end is taken from the germline J gene. This chain joins TRBV19 and TRBJ1-6, with unresolved D. TRBJ1-6 is an ORF for which the function is uncertain. The CDR3 covers 13 residues. Looked up from germline, CDR1 is FNHDT and CDR2 is SITEND (reference sequence). Trimming shortened V by 1 base and J by 3 bases, and 2 bases separated the two germline ends. The CDR3 spells CASSIHYNSPLYF. Incomplete CDR3 DNA: TGTGCCAGCAGTATACACTATAATTCGCCC.

This clone was found many times. The genes and germline here are from mouse. With the read ending 4 residues before the CDR3 end, the germline J gene is used to fill in that end. The chain is built from TRBV13-3 and TRBJ2-1; D may be TRBD1 (7 bases). CDR1 is NNHDY and CDR2 is SYVADS in the germline V gene. The CDR3 is 14 residues long. The covered CDR3 bases are TGTGCCAGCAGTGGAGGGGGCGCGGGGGCT. Translated: CASSGGGAGA. The complete CDR3 reads CASSGGGAGAEQFF.